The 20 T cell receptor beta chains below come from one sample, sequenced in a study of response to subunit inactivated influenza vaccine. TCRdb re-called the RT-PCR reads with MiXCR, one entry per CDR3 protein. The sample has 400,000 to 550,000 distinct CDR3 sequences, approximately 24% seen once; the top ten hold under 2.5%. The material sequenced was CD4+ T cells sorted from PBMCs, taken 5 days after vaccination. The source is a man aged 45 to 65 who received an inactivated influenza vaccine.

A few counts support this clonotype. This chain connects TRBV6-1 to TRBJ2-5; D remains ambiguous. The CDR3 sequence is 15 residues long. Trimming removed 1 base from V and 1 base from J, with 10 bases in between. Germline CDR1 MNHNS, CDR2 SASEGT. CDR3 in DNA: TGTGCCAGCAGTGAAGTTGGTGACTTCCAAGAGACCCAGTACTTC. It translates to CASSEVGDFQETQYF.

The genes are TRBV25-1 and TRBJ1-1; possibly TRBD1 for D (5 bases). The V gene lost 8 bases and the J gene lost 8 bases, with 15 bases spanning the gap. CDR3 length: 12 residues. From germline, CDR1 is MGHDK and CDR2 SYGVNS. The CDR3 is CASAQGPKEAFF. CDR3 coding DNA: TGTGCCAGCGCCCAGGGCCCTAAGGAAGCTTTCTTT.

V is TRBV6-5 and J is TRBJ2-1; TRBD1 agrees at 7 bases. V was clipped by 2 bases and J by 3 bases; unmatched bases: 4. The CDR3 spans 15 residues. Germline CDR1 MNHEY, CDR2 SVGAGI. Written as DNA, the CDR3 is TGTGCCAGCAGTTACGGGACAGAAATCTACAATGAGCAGTTCTTC. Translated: CASSYGTEIYNEQFF.

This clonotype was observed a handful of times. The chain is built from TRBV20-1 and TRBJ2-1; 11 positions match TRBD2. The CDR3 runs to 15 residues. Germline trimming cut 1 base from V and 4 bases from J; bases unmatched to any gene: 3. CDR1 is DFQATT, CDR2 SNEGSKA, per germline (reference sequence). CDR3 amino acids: CSARVSGRVYNEQFF. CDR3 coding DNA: TGCAGTGCTAGAGTTAGCGGGAGGGTTTACAATGAGCAGTTCTTC.

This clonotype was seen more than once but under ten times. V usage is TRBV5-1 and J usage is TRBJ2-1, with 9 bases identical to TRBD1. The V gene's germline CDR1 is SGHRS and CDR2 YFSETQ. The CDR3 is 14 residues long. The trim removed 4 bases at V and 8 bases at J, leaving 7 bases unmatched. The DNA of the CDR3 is TGCGCCAGCAGCGGAGGGACAGGGTACGATGAGCAGTTCTTC. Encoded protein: CASSGGTGYDEQFF. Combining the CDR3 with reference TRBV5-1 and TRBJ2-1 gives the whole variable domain KAGVTQTPRYLIKTRGQQVTLSCSPISGHRSVSWYQQTPGQGLQFLFEYFSETQRNKGNFPGRFSGRQFSNSRSEMNVSTLELGDSALYLCASSGGTGYDEQFFGPGTRLTVL.

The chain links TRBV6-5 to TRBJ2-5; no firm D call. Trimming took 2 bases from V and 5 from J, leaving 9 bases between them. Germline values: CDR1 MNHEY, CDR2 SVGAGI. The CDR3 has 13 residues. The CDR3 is CASSYRRRETQYF. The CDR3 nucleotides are TGTGCCAGCAGTTACCGAAGAAGGGAGACCCAGTACTTC.

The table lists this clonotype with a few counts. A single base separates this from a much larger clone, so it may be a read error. CDR3 residues: CASSLDHQPQHF. The CDR3 nucleotides are TGTGCCAGCAGCTTAGACCATCAGCCCCAGCATTTT. The chain employs TRBV7-9 and TRBJ1-5; D not resolved. Germline lookup yields CDR1 SEHNR and CDR2 FQNEAQ (reference sequence). The CDR3 is 12 amino acids. The V gene lost 1 base and the J gene lost 5 bases, with 3 bases spanning the gap.

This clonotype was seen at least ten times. The CDR3 reads CASSYSSYGAETQYF. Written as DNA, the CDR3 is TGTGCCAGCAGTTACTCGTCCTATGGGGCAGAGACCCAGTACTTC. The genes are TRBV6-5 and TRBJ2-5; D perhaps matches TRBD1 (5 bases). CDR3 length: 15 amino acids. Trimming left V 0 bases short and J 4 bases short, with 12 bases between. Germline assignment: CDR1 MNHEY and CDR2 SVGAGI.

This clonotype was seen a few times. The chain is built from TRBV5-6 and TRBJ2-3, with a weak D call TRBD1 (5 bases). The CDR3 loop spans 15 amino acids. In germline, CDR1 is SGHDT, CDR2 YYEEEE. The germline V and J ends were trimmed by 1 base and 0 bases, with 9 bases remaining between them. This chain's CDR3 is CASSLLQGSTDTQYF. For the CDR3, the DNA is TGTGCCAGCAGCTTGTTGCAGGGAAGCACAGATACGCAGTATTTT.

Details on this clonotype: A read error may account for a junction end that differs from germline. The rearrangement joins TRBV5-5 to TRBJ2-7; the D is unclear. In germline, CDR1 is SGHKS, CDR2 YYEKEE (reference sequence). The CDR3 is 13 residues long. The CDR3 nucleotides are TGTGCCAGCAGCTTGAGTTTGGGATACGAGCAGGACTTC. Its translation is CASSLSLGYEQDF.

CDR3 loop: CAWSGQGRYEQYF. The CDR3 DNA reads as TGTGCCTGGAGTGGTCAGGGGCGTTACGAGCAGTACTTC. The V call is TRBV30, the J call TRBJ2-7; D might be TRBD1 (6 bases). Trimming stripped 1 base from V and 4 bases from J, with 11 bases between. Germline V gene sequence: CDR1 GTSNPN, CDR2 SVGIG (reference sequence). The CDR3 is made up of 13 amino acids.

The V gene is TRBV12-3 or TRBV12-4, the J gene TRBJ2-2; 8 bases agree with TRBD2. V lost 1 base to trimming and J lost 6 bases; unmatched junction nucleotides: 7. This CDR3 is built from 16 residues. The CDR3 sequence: CASSLGGSGISGELFF. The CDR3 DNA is TGTGCCAGCAGTTTAGGTGGTAGCGGGATCTCCGGGGAGCTGTTTTTT.

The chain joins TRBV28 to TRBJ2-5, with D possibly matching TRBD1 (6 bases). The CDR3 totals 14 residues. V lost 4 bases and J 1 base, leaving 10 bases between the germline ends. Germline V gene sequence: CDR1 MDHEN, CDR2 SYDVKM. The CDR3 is CASSSRQVQETQYF. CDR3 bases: TGTGCCAGCAGTTCCCGACAGGTCCAAGAGACCCAGTACTTC.

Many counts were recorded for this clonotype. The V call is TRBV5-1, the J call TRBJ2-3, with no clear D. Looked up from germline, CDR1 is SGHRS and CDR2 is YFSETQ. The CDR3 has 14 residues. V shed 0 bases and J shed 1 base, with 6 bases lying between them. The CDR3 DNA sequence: TGCGCCAGCAGCTTGGCGGCAGGCACAGATACGCAGTATTTT. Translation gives CASSLAAGTDTQYF. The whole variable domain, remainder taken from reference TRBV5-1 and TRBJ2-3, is KAGVTQTPRYLIKTRGQQVTLSCSPISGHRSVSWYQQTPGQGLQFLFEYFSETQRNKGNFPGRFSGRQFSNSRSEMNVSTLELGDSALYLCASSLAAGTDTQYFGPGTRLTVL.

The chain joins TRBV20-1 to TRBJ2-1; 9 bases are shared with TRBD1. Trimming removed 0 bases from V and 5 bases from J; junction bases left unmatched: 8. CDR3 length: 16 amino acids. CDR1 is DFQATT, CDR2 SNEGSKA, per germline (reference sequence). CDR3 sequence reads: CSARDIRTGANNEQFF. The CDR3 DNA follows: TGCAGTGCTAGAGATATCAGGACAGGGGCGAACAATGAGCAGTTCTTC.

The CDR3, as DNA: TGCGCCAGCAGCTTCGGCGACCTCGCCTACAATGAGCAGTTCTTC. This sequence encodes CASSFGDLAYNEQFF. V usage is TRBV5-1 and J usage is TRBJ2-1; D not resolved. Trimming removed 2 bases from V and 2 bases from J, with 11 bases in between. Germline V gene lookup returns CDR1 SGHRS and CDR2 YFSETQ. This CDR3 has 15 residues.

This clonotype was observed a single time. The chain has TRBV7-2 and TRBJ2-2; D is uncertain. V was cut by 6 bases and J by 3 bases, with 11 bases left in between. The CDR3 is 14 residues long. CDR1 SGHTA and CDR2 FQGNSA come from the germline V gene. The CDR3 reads CASRRVRDTGELFF. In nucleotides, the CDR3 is TGTGCCAGCAGGAGAGTTCGGGACACCGGGGAGCTGTTTTTT.

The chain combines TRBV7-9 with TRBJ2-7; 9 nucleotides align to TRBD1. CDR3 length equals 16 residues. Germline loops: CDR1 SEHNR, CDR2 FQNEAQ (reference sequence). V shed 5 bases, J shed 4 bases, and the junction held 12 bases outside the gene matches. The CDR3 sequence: CASSPKPGTGPYEQYF. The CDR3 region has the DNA TGTGCCAGCAGCCCGAAACCCGGGACAGGGCCGTACGAGCAGTACTTC. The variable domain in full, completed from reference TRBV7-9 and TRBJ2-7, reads DTGVSQNPRHKITKRGQNVTFRCDPISEHNRLYWYRQTLGQGPEFLTYFQNEAQLEKSRLLSDRFSAERPKGSFSTLEIQRTEQGDSAMYLCASSPKPGTGPYEQYFGPGTRLTVT.

CDR3 amino acids: CAISEKGLDTGELFF. The CDR3 DNA sequence: TGTGCCATCAGTGAAAAGGGACTAGACACCGGGGAGCTGTTTTTT. The chain joins TRBV10-3 to TRBJ2-2, with 8 bases lining up with TRBD2. CDR3 length equals 15 residues. V lost 3 bases and J lost 3; bases outside the gene matches: 3. Germline lookup yields CDR1 ENHRY and CDR2 SYGVKD.

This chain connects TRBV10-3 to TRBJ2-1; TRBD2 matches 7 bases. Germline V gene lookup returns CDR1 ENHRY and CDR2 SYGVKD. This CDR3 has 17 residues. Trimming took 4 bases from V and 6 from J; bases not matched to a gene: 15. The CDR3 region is CAISVSGGRFLPNEQFF. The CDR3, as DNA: TGTGCCATCAGTGTATCCGGCGGGAGATTTCTGCCCAATGAGCAGTTCTTC.